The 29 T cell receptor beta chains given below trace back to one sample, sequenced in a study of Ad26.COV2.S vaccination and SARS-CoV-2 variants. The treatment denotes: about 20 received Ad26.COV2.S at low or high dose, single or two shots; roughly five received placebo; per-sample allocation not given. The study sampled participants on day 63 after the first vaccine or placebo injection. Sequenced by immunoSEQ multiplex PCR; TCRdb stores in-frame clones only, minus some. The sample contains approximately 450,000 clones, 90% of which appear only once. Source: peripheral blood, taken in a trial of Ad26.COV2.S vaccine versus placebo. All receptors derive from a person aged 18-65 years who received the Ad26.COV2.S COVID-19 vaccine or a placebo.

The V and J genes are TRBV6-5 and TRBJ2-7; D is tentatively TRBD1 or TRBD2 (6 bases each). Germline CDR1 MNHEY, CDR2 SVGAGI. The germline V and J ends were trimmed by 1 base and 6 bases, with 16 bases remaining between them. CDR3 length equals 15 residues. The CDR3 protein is CASSYYLSGGLEQYF. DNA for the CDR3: TGTGCCAGCAGTTACTACCTCTCTGGGGGGCTCGAGCAGTACTTC.

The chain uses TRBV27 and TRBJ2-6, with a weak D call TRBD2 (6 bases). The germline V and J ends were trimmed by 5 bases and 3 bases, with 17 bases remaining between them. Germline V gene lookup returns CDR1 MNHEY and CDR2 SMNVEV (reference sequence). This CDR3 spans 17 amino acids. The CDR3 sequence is CASSVPGLPYGANVLTF. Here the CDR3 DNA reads TGTGCCAGCAGTGTACCGGGACTCCCTTATGGGGCCAACGTCCTGACTTTC.

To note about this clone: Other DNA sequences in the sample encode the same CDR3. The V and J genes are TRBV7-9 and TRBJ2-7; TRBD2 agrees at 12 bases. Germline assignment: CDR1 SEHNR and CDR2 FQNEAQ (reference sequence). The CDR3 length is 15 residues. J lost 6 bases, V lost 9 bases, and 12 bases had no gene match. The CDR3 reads CASSPQTSGSREQYF. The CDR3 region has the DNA TGTGCCAGTAGCCCTCAGACTAGCGGGAGCCGCGAGCAGTACTTC.

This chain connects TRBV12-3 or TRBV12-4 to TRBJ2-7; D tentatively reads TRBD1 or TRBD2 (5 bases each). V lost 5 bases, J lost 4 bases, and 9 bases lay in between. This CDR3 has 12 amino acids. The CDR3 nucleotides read TGTGCCAGCAGTCACTGGGGGTACGAGCAGTACTTC. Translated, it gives CASSHWGYEQYF.

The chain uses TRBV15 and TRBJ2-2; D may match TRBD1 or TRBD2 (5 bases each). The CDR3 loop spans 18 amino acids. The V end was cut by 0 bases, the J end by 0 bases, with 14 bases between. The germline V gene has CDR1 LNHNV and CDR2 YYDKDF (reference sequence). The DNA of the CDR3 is TGTGCCACCAGCAGAGATATGTTGGGGGATGCGAACACCGGGGAGCTGTTTTTT. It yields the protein CATSRDMLGDANTGELFF.

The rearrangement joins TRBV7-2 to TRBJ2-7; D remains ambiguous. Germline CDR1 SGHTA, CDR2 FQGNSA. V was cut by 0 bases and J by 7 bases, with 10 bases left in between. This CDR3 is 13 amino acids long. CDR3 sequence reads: CASSLARTAEQYF. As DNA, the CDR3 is TGTGCCAGCAGCTTAGCGCGGACGGCAGAGCAGTACTTC. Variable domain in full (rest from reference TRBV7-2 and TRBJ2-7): GAGVSQSPSNKVTEKGKDVELRCDPISGHTALYWYRQSLGQGLEFLIYFQGNSAPDKSGLPSDRFSAERTGGSVSTLTIQRTQQEDSAVYLCASSLARTAEQYFGPGTRLTVT.

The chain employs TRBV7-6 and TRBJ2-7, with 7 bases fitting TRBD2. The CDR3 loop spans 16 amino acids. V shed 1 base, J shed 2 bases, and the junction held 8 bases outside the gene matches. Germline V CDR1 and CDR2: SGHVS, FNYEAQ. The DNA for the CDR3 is TGTGCCAGCAGCTTAGGGGGAGGGCCATATCCCTACGAGCAGTACTTC. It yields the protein CASSLGGGPYPYEQYF.

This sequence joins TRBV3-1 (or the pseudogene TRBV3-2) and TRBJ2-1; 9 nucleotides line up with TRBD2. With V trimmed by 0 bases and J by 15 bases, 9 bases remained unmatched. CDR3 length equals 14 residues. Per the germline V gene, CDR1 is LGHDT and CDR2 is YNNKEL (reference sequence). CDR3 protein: CASSQDLVAGDMFF. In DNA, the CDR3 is TGTGCCAGCAGCCAAGATTTGGTAGCGGGGGACATGTTCTTC.

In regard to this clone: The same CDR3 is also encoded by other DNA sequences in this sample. The CDR3 DNA reads TGTGCCAGCAGTTCCCCGGGACAGGGCAATCAGCCCCAGCATTTT. Encoded protein: CASSSPGQGNQPQHF. The chain combines TRBV28 with TRBJ1-5; 8 bases map to TRBD1. Germline V lookup: CDR1 MDHEN, CDR2 SYDVKM. This CDR3 has 15 amino acids. Trimming took 4 bases from V and 2 from J; bases not matched to a gene: 4. Full variable domain (remainder filled in from reference TRBV28 and TRBJ1-5): DVKVTQSSRYLVKRTGEKVFLECVQDMDHENMFWYRQDPGLGLRLIYFSYDVKMKEKGDIPEGYSVSREKKERFSLILESASTNQTSMYLCASSSPGQGNQPQHFGDGTRLSIL.

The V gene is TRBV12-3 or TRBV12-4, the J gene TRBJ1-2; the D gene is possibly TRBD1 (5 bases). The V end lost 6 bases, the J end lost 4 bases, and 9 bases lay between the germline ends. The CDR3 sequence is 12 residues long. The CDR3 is CASSQDTYGYTF. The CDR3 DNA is TGTGCCAGCAGCCAGGACACCTATGGCTACACCTTC.

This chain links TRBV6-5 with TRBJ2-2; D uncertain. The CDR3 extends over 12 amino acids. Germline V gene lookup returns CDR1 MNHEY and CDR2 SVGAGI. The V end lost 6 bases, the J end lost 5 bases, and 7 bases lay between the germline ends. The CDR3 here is CASRRRTGELFF. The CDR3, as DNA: TGTGCCAGCAGACGGAGAACCGGGGAGCTGTTTTTT.

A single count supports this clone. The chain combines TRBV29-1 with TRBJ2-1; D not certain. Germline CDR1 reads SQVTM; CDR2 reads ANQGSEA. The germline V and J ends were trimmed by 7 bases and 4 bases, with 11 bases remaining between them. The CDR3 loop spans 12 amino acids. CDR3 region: CSGGNGYNEQFF. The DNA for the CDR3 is TGCAGCGGTGGGAACGGTTACAATGAGCAGTTCTTC.

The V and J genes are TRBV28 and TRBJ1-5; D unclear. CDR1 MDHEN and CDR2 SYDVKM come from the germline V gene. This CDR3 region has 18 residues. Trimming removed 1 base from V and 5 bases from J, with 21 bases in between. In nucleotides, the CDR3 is TGTGCCAGCAGTTTATCGCCCGGTCTGGGGAGCTTAGATCAGCCCCAGCATTTT. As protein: CASSLSPGLGSLDQPQHF.

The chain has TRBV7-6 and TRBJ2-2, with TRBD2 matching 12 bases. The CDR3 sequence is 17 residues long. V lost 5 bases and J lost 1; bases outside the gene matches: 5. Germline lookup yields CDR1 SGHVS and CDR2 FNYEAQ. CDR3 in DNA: TGTGCCAGCAGCCCGCTAGCGGGAGGGGGGAACACCGGGGAGCTGTTTTTT. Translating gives CASSPLAGGGNTGELFF.

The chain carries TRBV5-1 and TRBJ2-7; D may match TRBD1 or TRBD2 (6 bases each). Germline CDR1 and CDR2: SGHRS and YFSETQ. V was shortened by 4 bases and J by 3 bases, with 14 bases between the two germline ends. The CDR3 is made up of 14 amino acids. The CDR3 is CASSPRGRSYEQYF. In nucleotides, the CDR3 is TGCGCCAGCAGCCCCCGGGGGCGGAGCTACGAGCAGTACTTC.

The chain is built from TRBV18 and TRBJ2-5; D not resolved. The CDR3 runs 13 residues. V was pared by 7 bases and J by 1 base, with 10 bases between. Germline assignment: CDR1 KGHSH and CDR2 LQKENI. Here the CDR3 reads CASFSSRQETQYF. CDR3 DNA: TGTGCCAGCTTTTCCTCCCGCCAAGAGACCCAGTACTTC.

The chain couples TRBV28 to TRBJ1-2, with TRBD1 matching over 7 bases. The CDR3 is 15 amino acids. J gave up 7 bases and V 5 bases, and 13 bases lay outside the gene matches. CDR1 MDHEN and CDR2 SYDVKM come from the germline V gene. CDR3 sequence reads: CASSPGQVRFRGYTF. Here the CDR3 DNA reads TGTGCCAGCAGTCCAGGACAGGTTCGTTTCCGTGGCTACACCTTC.

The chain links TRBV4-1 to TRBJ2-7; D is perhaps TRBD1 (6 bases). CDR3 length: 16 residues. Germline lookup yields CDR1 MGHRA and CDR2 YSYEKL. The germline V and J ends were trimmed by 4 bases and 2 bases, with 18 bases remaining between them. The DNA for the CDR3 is TGCGCCAGCAGCCTGCAAGCCGACAGGCTGACCTACGAGCAGTACTTC. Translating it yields CASSLQADRLTYEQYF.

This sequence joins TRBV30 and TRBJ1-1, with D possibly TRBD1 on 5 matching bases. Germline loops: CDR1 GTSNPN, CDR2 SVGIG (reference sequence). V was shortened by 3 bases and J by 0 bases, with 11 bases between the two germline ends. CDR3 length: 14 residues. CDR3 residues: CAWRPGLVNTEAFF. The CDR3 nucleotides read TGTGCCTGGAGACCAGGGCTTGTGAACACTGAAGCTTTCTTT.

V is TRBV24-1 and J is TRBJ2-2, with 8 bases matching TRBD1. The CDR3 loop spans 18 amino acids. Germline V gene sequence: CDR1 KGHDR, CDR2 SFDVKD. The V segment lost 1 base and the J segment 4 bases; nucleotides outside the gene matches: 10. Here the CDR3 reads CATSDFGVWTGSTGELFF. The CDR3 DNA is TGTGCCACCAGTGATTTCGGGGTCTGGACAGGGAGCACCGGGGAGCTGTTTTTT.

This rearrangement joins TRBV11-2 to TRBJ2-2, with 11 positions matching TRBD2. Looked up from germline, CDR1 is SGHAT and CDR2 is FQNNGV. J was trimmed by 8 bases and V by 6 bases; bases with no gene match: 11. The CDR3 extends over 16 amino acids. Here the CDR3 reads CASRSLAGVVLGELFF. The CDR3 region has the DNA TGTGCCAGCAGGTCACTAGCGGGAGTGGTTTTGGGGGAGCTGTTTTTT.

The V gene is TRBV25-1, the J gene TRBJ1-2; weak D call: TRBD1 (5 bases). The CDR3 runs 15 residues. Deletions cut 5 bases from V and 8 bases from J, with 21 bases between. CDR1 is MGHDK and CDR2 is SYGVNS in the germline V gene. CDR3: CASSLLTGAQGGYTF. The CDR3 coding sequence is TGTGCCAGCAGTTTACTTACAGGTGCCCAAGGGGGCTACACCTTC.

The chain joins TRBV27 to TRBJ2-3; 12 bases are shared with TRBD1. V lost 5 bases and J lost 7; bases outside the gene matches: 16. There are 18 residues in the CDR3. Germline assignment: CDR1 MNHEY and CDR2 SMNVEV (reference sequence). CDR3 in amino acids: CASSPTFAGTGGVYTQYF. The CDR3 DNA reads TGTGCCAGCAGTCCAACTTTCGCCGGGACAGGGGGCGTATATACGCAGTATTTT.

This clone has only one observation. The CDR3 nucleotides read TGCGCCAGCAGCAATAGGGGGAGTGTGGGCACAGATACGCAGTATTTT. Translation gives CASSNRGSVGTDTQYF. The chain employs TRBV5-1 and TRBJ2-3; possible D gene TRBD1, 6 bases. Trimming stripped 4 bases from V and 1 base from J, with 16 bases between. This CDR3 has 16 amino acids. Germline values: CDR1 SGHRS, CDR2 YFSETQ.

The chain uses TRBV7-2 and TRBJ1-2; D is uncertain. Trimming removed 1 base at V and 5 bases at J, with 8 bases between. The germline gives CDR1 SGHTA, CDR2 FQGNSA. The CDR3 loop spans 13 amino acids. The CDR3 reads CASSLVVGYGYTF. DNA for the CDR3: TGTGCCAGCAGCTTAGTTGTGGGTTATGGCTACACCTTC.

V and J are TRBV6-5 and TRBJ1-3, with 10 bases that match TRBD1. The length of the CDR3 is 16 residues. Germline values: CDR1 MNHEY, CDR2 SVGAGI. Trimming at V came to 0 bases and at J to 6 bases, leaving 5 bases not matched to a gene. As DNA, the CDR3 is TGTGCCAGCAGTTACTCCGTAGGACAGGGGGTAAACACCATATATTTT. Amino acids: CASSYSVGQGVNTIYF.

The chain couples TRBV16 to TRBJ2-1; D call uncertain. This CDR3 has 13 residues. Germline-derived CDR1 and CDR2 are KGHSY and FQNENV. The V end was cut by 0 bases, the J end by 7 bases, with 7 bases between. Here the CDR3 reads CASSQSIGNEQFF. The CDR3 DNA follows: TGTGCCAGCAGCCAATCTATCGGGAATGAGCAGTTCTTC.

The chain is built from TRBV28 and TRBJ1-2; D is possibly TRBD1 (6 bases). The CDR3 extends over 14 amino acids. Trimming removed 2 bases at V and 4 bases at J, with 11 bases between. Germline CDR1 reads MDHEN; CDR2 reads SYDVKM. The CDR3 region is CASSLAGASYGYTF. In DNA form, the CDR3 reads TGTGCCAGCAGTTTAGCAGGGGCGAGCTATGGCTACACCTTC.

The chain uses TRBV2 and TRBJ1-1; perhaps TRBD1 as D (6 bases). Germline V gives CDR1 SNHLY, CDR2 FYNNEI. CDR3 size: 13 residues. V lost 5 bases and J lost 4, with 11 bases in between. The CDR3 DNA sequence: TGTGCCAGCAGTTTACAGGGTAGCACTGAAGCTTTCTTT. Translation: CASSLQGSTEAFF.